The text below deals with one T cell receptor beta chain. Its antigen has not been determined. No qualities accompany the bases; no much larger clone lies one base away. Libraries were built with the immunoSEQ multiplex PCR assay. For the multiplex PCR, a mixture combining 60 forward primers for TCR Vbeta segments and 13 reverse primers for TCR Jbeta segments was used. The CDR3 region of rearranged TCR beta genes was amplified from genomic DNA with a multiplex PCR assay. On the Illumina HiSeq System, the amplified TCR beta libraries were sequenced as 87-base-pair reads. The authors processed their data as follows. In a later analysis, tens of millions of unique TCR beta chains were counted across the roughly 700 repertoires, and roughly 11 million of these chains were shared by at least two donors. To remove PCR and sequencing errors, raw reads were error-corrected and collapsed into unique sequences using a nearest-neighbor algorithm that merged closely related sequences. Alignment of CDR3 sequences to IMGT reference sequences was used to assign V, D and J gene segments. For a sequence to be retained, a match of at least six nucleotides was required to both a V gene segment and a J gene segment. Rearrangements were classified as productive when the CDR3 lacked stop codons and remained in frame with V and J, and all other rearrangements were classified as non-productive. Following IMGT convention, CDR3 was defined as the stretch from the second conserved V-encoded cysteine to the conserved J-encoded phenylalanine. In an earlier analysis of roughly 610 of the donors, sequences lacking an unambiguous match to a single V gene segment were excluded. An earlier analysis of several hundred of the donors classified V segments as functional when productive rearrangements were above 56.7% and as segregating when the standard deviation between donors was above 5%. A statistical classification framework was built to diagnose cytomegalovirus status from the catalog of TCR beta chain sequences. A later analysis assigned V and J genes by comparing TCR nucleotide sequences with IMGT/GENE-DB human TR gene sequences. Using the TCRdist pipeline, a later analysis assigned CDR3 sequences along with most-parsimonious VDJ recombination scenarios. A later analysis defined each TCR beta chain by its CDR3 amino acid sequence plus V-gene family, and excluded reads lacking a unique V-gene family. As a way to deal with suspected cross-contamination and a sequencing artifact, a later analysis dropped 640 or so nucleotide sequences that were highly shared and had low generation probability. A later analysis calculated a clonal expansion index for each public chain from normalized within-repertoire ranks of inferred template counts. A later analysis computed generation probabilities with a VDJ recombination model fitted to out-of-frame rearrangements, and checked the results against IGoR. A later analysis scored TCR-TCR, TCR-HLA and TCR-CMV co-occurrence with hypergeometric tests, applying a repertoire-size bias correction to TCR pairs. To estimate false discovery rates, a later analysis permuted the HLA or CMV assignments 20 times. In a later analysis, co-occurring TCRs were grouped with DBSCAN, and TCRdist sequence similarity was added when clustering was performed within HLA-allele-positive subsets. Repertoires with fewer than 30,000 or more than 120,000 public chains, plus five repertoires with anomalous nucleotide sharing, were excluded from co-occurrence clustering. Sourced from immuneACCESS, this table was stored by TCRdb with only in-frame sequences that have V and J called. A share of the clones is absent; for the studies checked, an unresolved V gene accounts for under half, and the remainder has no known explanation. The D gene and trimming were derived from the DNA, and the V and J assignments and clone size from that table. Here the sample has under 200,000 clones; approximately 77% occur a single time. In total, the top ten clones hold around 2.3% of the sample.

In total, 500 to 700 healthy bone marrow donors made up the cohort. Cohort members were all nominally healthy when sampled, although unrecorded immune exposures were likely present. The donor was CMV seropositive and belonged to the group of 250 to 300 seropositive cohort members. A peripheral blood sample was collected from each donor, and TCR beta sequencing was performed on peripheral blood mononuclear cells. The Qiagen DNeasy Blood Extraction Kit was used to extract genomic DNA from the blood cell samples. This specimen comes from a study of cytomegalovirus exposure and HLA in healthy donors (dated by TCRdb to between 2016 and 2019). At the level of the whole study: In an earlier analysis of 587 of the donors, 250 to 300 Gb of sequence data and approximately 120 million unique TCR beta sequences from about 179 million T cells were reported. Donor age, sex, ethnicity and CMV serostatus were compiled alongside the repertoire data. Of the 300 to 500 genotyped donors, approximately 80% were placed in the genetic ancestry cluster associated with self-reported Caucasian donors. The study aimed to test whether signatures of past pathogen exposure could be identified by cataloging public T cell receptors. Both class I and class II loci were covered by HLA typing, at four-digit resolution. Among around 400 genotyped donors of the cohort, an average of around 240,000 unique TCR beta nucleotide sequences were sequenced per donor, about a sixth of them non-productive. An earlier analysis of around 540 of the donors applied high-throughput TCR beta sequencing to assess whether each TCR beta V gene segment acted as functional or pseudogenic. Typing coverage differed by locus: A, B, C, DRB1 and DQB1 were typed in about 629-630 donors, DQA1 in around 500, DPA1 in approximately 610, and DPB1 in approximately 450. The study combined high-throughput TCR immunosequencing, statistical association of individual TCRs with disease status, and machine learning to predict cytomegalovirus infection status. The later analysis used no new phenotypic data to find candidate immune exposures, relying instead on TCR beta sequences and their occurrence across donors. An early release that covered about 600 HLA-typed donors contained approximately 320 gigabases of sequencing data and approximately 85 million unique TCR sequences. About 5 DR-DQ haplotypes were handled as single units for association and clustering, since linkage in the cohort was strong. A later analysis re-examined previously published TCR beta repertoires from more than 600 donors and added high-resolution HLA genotyping to investigate patterns of TCR occurrence. Every repertoire in the discovery cohort had been generated on one and the same sequencing platform. A later genetic analysis used genome-wide SNP genotypes for about three fifths of the roughly 700 donors, treating that subset as a discovery cohort. Besides the first cohort of some 670 subjects, a separate validation cohort made up of 95 to 150 different subjects was used. The study used immunosequencing to profile the T cell repertoires of hundreds of subjects and linked those repertoires to cytomegalovirus serostatus. On the study overall, not on this receptor specifically: In the study, some 160 TCR beta chains were listed as associated with cytomegalovirus. The 87-base-pair reads could not distinguish some IMGT-functional V segments, including TRBV6-2 and TRBV6-3, so those segments were excluded. In an earlier analysis of some 500 of the donors, most TCR beta V segments appeared in productive rearrangements about 90% or about 30% of the time, broadly matching IMGT annotations. A group of highly shared sequence variants was considered likely to be a technical artifact of the sequencing pipeline. Correlated functional status among segregating V segments might be attributable to linkage disequilibrium, but an unknown experimental factor could not be ruled out. In a later analysis, around 17,000 TCR beta sequences were associated with specific HLA alleles at a false discovery rate of 0.05. In a later genetic analysis, a missense DCLRE1C variant was associated with V-gene and J-gene trimming of TCR beta chains, and the association was replicated in an independent cohort. Only TCR beta chains were sequenced in this cohort, and the absence of alpha or paired-chain data limited detectable features. The earlier analysis of approximately 590 of the donors excluded 15 to 20 rarely observed V segments, including chromosome 9 orphons, because counts were too low. Several of the top co-occurrence clusters appeared to be linked to parvovirus B19, influenza, CMV and Epstein-Barr virus, according to a later analysis. In a later analysis, HLA-associated TCR beta chains were found to be more clonally expanded and to have lower generation probabilities than equally common non-associated chains. In vitro tests confirmed that a few of the cytomegalovirus-associated TCR beta chains recognize cytomegalovirus antigens. In a later genetic analysis, fewer N-insertions in productive TCRs were reported among donors in an Asian-associated ancestry cluster than the roughly 640-donor mean. CMV serostatus was the only immune exposure information available for the cohort. Presence/absence analyses assumed roughly uniform sequencing depth across donors, an assumption that may not hold. A further reported finding was that TCR beta sequences accurately predicted the HLA-A and HLA-B alleles for most subjects in the first cohort. When HLA alleles, especially DR and DQ, strongly co-occurred, attributing TCR associations to individual alleles was difficult. The authors suggested that the approach could potentially be extended to other disease states and immunological phenotypes. Because HLA typing was missing for some donors at each locus, association tests included only the typed subset. According to a later analysis, TCR association rates differed among HLA loci, with DRB1 alleles showing the most associated TCRs and HLA-C alleles showing the fewest. Cytomegalovirus status was reported to be diagnosed by the classifier with high specificity and sensitivity in both the original and validation cohorts. Most TCR sequences were observed very rarely across donors, whereas some public TCRs were present in many individuals. Most CMV-associated TCR beta chains appeared to be HLA-restricted in a later analysis, and the HLA associations seemed to be driven largely by CMV exposure.

V ends up 5 bases short and J 0 bases short, with an unmatched junction base count of 3. The cysteine opens and the phenylalanine closes a CDR3 of 15 amino acids. The DNA shown is the 45-base CDR3, in frame from base 1. Sequences LGHNA (CDR1) and YNFKEQ (CDR2) are obtained from the germline V gene. The sequenced sample was PBMCs. The V gene is TRBV4-2 and the J gene is TRBJ2-1; 8 bases in the junction line up with TRBD2. This receptor was taken from a man aged 45-60 years in good health and CMV-seropositive. The CDR3 reads as follows: CASSLAGSSYNEQFF. The DNA sequence is given as TGTGCCAGCAGCTTAGCGGGGAGCTCCTACAATGAGCAGTTCTTC.